The clone carrying this T cell receptor beta chain was detected many times. The sample comes from a study of Graves' ophthalmopathy and Graves' hyperthyroidism. Between the trimmed V and J ends, which lost 1 base and 6 bases, there was a span of 12 bases. This CDR3 is 13 amino acids long. Germline assignment: CDR1 GTSNPN and CDR2 SVGIG (reference sequence). Amplification of TCR beta CDR3 regions used RNA transcripts. After a first-round RT-PCR with HTBI primers, a second-round multiplex PCR was run. TCRdb ran MiXCR on the multiplex PCR reads and lists one entry per CDR3 protein. The data hold about 390,000 distinct CDR3 sequences, with about 18% observed a single time.

Sequencing used peripheral blood. The chain uses TRBV30 and TRBJ1-2; the D gene is possibly TRBD1 (6 bases). This sequence originates from an adult woman with stable Graves' hyperthyroidism. CDR3 sequence reads: CAWSGEGQNGYTF. CDR3 in DNA: TGTGCCTGGAGTGGGGAAGGACAGAATGGCTACACCTTC.